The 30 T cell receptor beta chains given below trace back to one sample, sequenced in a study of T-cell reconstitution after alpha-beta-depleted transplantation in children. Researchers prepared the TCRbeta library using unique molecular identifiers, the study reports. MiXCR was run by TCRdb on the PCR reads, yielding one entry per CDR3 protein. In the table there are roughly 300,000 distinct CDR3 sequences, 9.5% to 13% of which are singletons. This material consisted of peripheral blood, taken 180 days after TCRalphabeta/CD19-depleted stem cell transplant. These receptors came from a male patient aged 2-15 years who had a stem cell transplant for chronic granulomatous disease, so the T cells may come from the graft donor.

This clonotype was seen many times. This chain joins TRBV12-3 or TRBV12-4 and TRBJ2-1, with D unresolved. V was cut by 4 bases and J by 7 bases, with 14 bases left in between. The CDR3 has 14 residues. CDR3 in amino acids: CASSYRPTVNEQFF. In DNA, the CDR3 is TGTGCCAGCAGTTACCGACCTACGGTAAATGAGCAGTTCTTC.

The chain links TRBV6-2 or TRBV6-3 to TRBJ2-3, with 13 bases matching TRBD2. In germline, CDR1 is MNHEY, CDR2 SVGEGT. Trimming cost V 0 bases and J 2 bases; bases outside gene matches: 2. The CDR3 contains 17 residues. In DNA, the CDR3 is TGTGCCAGCAGTTACTCGGGACTAGCGGGATTCACAGATACGCAGTATTTT. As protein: CASSYSGLAGFTDTQYF.

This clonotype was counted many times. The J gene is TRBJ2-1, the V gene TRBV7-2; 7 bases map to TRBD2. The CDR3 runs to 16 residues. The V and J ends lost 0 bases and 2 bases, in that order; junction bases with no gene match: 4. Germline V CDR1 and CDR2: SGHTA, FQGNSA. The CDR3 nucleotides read TGTGCCAGCAGCTTAGCGGGAGGGGTTGCCTACAATGAGCAGTTCTTC. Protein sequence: CASSLAGGVAYNEQFF.

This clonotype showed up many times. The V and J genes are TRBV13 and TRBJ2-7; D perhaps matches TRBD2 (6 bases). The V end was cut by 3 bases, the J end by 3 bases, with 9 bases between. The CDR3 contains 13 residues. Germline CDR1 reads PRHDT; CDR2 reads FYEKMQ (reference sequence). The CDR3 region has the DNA TGTGCCAGCAGCTTTTCTAGCGACTACGAGCAGTACTTC. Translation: CASSFSSDYEQYF.

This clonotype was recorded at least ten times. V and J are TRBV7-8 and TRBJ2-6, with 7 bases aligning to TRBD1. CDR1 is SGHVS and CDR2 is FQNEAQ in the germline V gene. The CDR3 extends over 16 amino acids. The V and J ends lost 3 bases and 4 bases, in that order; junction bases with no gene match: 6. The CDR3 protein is CASSFPKGAGANVLTF. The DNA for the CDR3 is TGTGCCAGCAGCTTCCCTAAGGGGGCCGGGGCCAACGTCCTGACTTTC.

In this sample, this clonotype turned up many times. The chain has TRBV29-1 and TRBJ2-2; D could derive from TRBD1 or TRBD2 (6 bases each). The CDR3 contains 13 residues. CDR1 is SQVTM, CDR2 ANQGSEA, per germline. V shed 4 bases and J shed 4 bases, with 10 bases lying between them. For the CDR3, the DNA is TGCAGCGTTGTAGGGGGGAGCACCGGGGAGCTGTTTTTT. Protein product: CSVVGGSTGELFF.

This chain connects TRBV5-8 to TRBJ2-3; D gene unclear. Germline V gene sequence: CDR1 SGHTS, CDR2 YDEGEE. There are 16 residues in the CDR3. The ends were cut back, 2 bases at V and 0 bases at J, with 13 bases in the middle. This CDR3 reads CASSFSQTSSTDTQYF. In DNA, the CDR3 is TGTGCCAGCAGCTTCTCACAGACCTCTAGCACAGATACGCAGTATTTT.

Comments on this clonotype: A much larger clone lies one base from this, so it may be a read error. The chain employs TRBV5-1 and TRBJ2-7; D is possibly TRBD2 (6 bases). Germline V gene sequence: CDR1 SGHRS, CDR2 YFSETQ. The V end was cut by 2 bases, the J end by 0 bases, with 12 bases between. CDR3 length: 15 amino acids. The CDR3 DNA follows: TGCGCCAGCAGCTTCGGGTCGGGGGTCTCCTACGAGCAGTACTTC. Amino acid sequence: CASSFGSGVSYEQYF.

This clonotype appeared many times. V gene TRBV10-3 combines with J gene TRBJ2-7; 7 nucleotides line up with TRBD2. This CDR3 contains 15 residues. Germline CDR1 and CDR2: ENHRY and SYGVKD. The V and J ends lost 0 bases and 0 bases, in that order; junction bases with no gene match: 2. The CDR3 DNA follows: TGTGCCATCAGTGAGTCGTGGACTAGCTCCTACGAGCAGTACTTC. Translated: CAISESWTSSYEQYF.

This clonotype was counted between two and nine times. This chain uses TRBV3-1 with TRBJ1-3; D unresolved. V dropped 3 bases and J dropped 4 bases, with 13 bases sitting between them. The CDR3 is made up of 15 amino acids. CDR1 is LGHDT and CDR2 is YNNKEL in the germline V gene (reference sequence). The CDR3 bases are TGTGCCAGCAGCCACCAAGGTGGCTCGGGAAACACCATATATTTT. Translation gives CASSHQGGSGNTIYF.

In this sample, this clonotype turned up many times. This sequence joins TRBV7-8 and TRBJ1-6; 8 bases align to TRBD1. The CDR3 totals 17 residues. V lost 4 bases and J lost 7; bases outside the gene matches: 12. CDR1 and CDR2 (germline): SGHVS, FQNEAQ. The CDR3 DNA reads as TGTGCCAGCAGCTCCCAATCTACCCGACAGGGGAATTCACCCCTCCACTTT. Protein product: CASSSQSTRQGNSPLHF.

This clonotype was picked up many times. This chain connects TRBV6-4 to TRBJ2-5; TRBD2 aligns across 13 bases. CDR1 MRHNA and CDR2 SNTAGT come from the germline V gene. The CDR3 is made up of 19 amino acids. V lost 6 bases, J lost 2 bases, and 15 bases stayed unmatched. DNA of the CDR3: TGTGCCAGCAGGCTCGGCGGACTAGCGGGAGTCCGTGGGCAAGAGACCCAGTACTTC. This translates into CASRLGGLAGVRGQETQYF.

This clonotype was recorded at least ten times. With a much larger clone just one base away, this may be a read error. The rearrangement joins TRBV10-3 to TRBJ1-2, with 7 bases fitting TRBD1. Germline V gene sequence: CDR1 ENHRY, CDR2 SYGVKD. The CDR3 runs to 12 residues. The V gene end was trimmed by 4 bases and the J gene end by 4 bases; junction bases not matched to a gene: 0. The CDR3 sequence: CAISGTGYGYTF. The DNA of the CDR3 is TGTGCCATCAGTGGGACAGGCTATGGCTACACCTTC.

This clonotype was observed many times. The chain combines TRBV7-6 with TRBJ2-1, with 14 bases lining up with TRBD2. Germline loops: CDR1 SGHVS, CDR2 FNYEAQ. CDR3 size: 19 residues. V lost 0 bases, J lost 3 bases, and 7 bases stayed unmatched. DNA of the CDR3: TGTGCCAGCAGCTTAGCGCCCAGGGGACTAGCGGGAGTCTACAATGAGCAGTTCTTC. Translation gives CASSLAPRGLAGVYNEQFF.

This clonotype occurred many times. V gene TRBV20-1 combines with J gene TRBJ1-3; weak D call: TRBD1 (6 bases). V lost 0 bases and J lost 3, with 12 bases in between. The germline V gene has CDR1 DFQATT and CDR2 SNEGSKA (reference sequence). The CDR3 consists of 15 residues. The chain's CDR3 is CSARDRAGVGNTIYF. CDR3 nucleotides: TGCAGTGCTAGAGATCGGGCAGGGGTTGGAAACACCATATATTTT.

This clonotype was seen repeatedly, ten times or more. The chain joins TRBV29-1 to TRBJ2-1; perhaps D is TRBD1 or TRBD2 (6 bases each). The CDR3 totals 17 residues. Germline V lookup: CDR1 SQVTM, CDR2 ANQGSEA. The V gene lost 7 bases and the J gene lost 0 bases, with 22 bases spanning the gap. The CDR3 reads CSARGGGPSLSYNEQFF. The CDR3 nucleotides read TGCAGCGCTAGAGGAGGGGGTCCATCCCTCTCCTACAATGAGCAGTTCTTC.

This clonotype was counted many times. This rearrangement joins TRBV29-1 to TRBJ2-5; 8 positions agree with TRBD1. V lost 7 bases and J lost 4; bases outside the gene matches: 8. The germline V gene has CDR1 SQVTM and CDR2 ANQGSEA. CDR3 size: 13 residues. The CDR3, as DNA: TGCAGCGCCCGGACAGGGAACCGAGAGACCCAGTACTTC. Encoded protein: CSARTGNRETQYF.

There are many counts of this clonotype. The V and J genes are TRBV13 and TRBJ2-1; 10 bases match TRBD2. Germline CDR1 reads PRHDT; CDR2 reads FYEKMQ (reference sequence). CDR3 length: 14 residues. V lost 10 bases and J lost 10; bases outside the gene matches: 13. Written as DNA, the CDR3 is TGTGCCACCCCAAGCGGGGGGGTCCCGGAGGAGCAGTTCTTC. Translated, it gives CATPSGGVPEEQFF.

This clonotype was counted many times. The CDR3 DNA follows: TGTGCCAGCAGCCAAGGCAGCGGCGAGCAGTACTTC. As protein: CASSQGSGEQYF. V and J are TRBV14 and TRBJ2-7, with D tentatively TRBD2 (5 bases). This CDR3 is 12 amino acids long. Trimming left V 1 base short and J 6 bases short, with 7 bases between. Germline CDR1 reads SGHDN; CDR2 reads FVKESK.

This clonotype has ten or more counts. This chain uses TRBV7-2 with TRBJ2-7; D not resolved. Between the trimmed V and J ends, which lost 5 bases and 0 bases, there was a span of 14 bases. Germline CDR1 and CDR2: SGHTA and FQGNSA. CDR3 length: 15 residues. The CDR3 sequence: CASSQLGSPSYEQYF. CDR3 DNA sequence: TGTGCCAGCAGCCAATTGGGCTCTCCCTCCTACGAGCAGTACTTC.

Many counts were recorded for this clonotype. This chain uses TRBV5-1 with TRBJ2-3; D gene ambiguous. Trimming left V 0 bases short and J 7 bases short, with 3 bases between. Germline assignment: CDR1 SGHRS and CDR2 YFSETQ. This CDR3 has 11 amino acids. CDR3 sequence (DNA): TGCGCCAGCAGCTTGGATTATACGCAGTATTTT. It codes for CASSLDYTQYF.

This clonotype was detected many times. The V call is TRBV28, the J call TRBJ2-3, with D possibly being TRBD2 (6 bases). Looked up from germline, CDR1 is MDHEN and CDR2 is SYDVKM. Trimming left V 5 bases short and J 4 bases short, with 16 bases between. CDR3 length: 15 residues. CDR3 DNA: TGTGCCAGCAGTCCCCCCCCACTAGCACCAGATACGCAGTATTTT. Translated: CASSPPPLAPDTQYF.

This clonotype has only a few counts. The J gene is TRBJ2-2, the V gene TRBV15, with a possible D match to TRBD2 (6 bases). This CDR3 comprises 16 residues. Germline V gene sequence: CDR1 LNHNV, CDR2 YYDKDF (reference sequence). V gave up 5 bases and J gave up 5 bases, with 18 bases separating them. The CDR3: CATSGGRGLPTGELFF. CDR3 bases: TGTGCCACCAGCGGCGGAAGGGGACTCCCTACCGGGGAGCTGTTTTTT.

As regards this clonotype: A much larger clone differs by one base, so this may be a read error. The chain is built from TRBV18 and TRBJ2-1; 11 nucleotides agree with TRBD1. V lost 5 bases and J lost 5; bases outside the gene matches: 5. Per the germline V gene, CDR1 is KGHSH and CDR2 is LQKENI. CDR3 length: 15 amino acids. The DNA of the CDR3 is TGTGCCAGCTCATGGACAGGGGGCGCCCACAATGAGCAGTTCTTC. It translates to CASSWTGGAHNEQFF. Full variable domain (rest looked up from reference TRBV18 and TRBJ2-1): NAGVMQNPRHLVRRRGQEARLRCSPMKGHSHVYWYRQLPEEGLKFMVYLQKENIIDESGMPKERFSAEFPKEGPSILRIQQVVRGDSAAYFCASSWTGGAHNEQFFGPGTRLTVL.

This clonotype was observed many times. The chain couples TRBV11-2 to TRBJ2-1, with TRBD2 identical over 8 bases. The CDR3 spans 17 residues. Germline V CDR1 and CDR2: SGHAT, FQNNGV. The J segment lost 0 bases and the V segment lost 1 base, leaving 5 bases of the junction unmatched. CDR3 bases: TGTGCCAGCAGCTTAGTTCTGGCGGGAGGCTCCTACAATGAGCAGTTCTTC. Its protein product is CASSLVLAGGSYNEQFF. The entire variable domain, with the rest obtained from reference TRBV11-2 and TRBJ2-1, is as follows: EAGVAQSPRYKIIEKRQSVAFWCNPISGHATLYWYQQILGQGPKLLIQFQNNGVVDDSQLPKDRFSAERLKGVDSTLKIQPAKLEDSAVYLCASSLVLAGGSYNEQFFGPGTRLTVL.

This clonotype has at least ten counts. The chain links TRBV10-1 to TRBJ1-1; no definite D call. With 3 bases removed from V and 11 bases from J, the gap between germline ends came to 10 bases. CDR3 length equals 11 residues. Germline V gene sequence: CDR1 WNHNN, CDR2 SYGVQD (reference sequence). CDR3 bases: TGCGCCAGCAGTGACCCCCCCTGTGCTTTCTTT. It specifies CASSDPPCAFF.

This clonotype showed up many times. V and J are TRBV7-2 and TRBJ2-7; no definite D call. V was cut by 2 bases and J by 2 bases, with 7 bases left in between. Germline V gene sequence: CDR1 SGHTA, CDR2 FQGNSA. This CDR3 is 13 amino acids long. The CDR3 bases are TGTGCCAGCAGCTTACCGGTGGCCTACGAGCAGTACTTC. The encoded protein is CASSLPVAYEQYF.

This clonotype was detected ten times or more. CDR3 loop: CASSFASGSFYEQYF. The CDR3 bases are TGTGCCAGCAGTTTTGCTAGCGGGAGTTTCTACGAGCAGTACTTC. This chain uses TRBV12-3 or TRBV12-4 with TRBJ2-7, with 10 bases identical to TRBD2. Trimming removed 3 bases from V and 3 bases from J; junction bases left unmatched: 5. CDR3 length: 15 amino acids.

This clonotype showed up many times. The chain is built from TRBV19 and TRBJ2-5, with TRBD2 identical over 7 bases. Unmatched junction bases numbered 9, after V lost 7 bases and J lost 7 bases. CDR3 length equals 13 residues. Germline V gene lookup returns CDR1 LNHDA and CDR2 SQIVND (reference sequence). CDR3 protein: CASTERGWGTQYF. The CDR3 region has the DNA TGTGCCAGTACCGAGCGGGGTTGGGGGACCCAGTACTTC.

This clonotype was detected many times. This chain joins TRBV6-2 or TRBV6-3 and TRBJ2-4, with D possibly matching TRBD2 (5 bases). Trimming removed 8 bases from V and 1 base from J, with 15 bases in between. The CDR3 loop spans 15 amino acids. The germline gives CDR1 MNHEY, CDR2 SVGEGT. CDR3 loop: CASRAERAAKNIQYF. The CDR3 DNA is TGTGCCAGCCGGGCCGAGAGGGCCGCCAAAAACATTCAGTACTTC.